A single sample is the source of the 30 T cell receptor beta chains below, sequenced in a study of T cell responses to AZD1222 COVID-19 vaccine. TCRdb keeps only in-frame clones here, not all; method: immunoSEQ multiplex PCR. This table has 70,000 to 95,000 clones, about 89% appearing once. The specimen was peripheral blood, collected 28 days after the second AZD1222 dose. The receptors here all came from an adult who received the AZD1222 COVID-19 vaccine.

The chain combines TRBV6-1 with TRBJ1-5; TRBD1 matches 8 bases. The CDR3 is 15 amino acids. Losses at the gene ends were 3 bases for V and 1 base for J; bases not matched to a gene: 2. Per germline, CDR1 MNHNS and CDR2 SASEGT. CDR3 residues: CASSDGQGSNQPQHF. CDR3 sequence (DNA): TGTGCCAGCAGTGACGGACAGGGCAGCAATCAGCCCCAGCATTTT.

The chain recombines TRBV27 with TRBJ1-2, with 7 bases identical to TRBD1. Germline trimming cut 5 bases from V and 8 bases from J; bases unmatched to any gene: 8. The germline CDR1 and CDR2 sequences are MNHEY and SMNVEV (reference sequence). The CDR3 runs 13 residues. The CDR3 DNA is TGTGCCAGCAGTCCCACAGGGGCTCGAGGCTACACCTTC. It translates to CASSPTGARGYTF.

The V gene is TRBV5-1, the J gene TRBJ2-4, with 10 nucleotides matching TRBD2. Germline V lookup: CDR1 SGHRS, CDR2 YFSETQ. After removal of 0 bases from V and 6 bases from J, the junction contained 6 bases not matched to a gene. The CDR3 has 16 amino acids. This CDR3 reads CASSLGGSGGLNIQYF. CDR3 nucleotides: TGCGCCAGCAGCTTGGGTGGTAGCGGGGGGCTAAACATTCAGTACTTC.

This clone was counted a single time. V gene TRBV19 combines with J gene TRBJ1-1, with D uncertain. Germline values: CDR1 LNHDA, CDR2 SQIVND (reference sequence). V lost 2 bases, J lost 4 bases, and 11 bases lay in between. The CDR3 is 14 amino acids. CDR3 in DNA: TGTGCCAGTAGTATATTAACGACGGGCACTGAAGCTTTCTTT. It specifies CASSILTTGTEAFF.

This chain links TRBV3-1 (or the pseudogene TRBV3-2) with TRBJ1-1, with D uncertain. The CDR3 covers 16 residues. Germline V gives CDR1 LGHDT, CDR2 YNNKEL (reference sequence). V shed 4 bases and J shed 3 bases, with 18 bases lying between them. The CDR3 loop reads CASSLNRITRDTEAFF. The DNA for the CDR3 is TGTGCCAGCAGCCTAAACCGGATTACGAGGGACACTGAAGCTTTCTTT.

J is TRBJ2-1 and V is TRBV7-6; D perhaps matches TRBD1 (6 bases). With 1 base removed from V and 6 bases from J, the gap between germline ends came to 19 bases. The V gene's germline CDR1 is SGHVS and CDR2 FNYEAQ. The CDR3 has 17 residues. CDR3 in amino acids: CASSLVGGRVASNEQFF. CDR3 nucleotides: TGTGCCAGCAGCTTAGTTGGGGGCAGGGTGGCGTCCAATGAGCAGTTCTTC.

In its sample, this clone was seen once. This chain uses TRBV7-6 with TRBJ1-1; D might be TRBD1 (6 bases). This CDR3 is built from 17 residues. Germline V lookup: CDR1 SGHVS, CDR2 FNYEAQ. Trimming pared 5 bases from V and 1 base from J, leaving 20 bases between. CDR3 DNA sequence: TGTGCCAGCAGCCCCCCGACAGGCCTGGGAGGGAACACTGAAGCTTTCTTT. Translated, it gives CASSPPTGLGGNTEAFF.

This chain links TRBV11-2 with TRBJ2-5; 8 nucleotides agree with TRBD2. CDR1 is SGHAT and CDR2 is FQNNGV in the germline V gene. CDR3 size: 16 residues. The junction had 8 bases not matched to a gene; V was cut back by 4 bases and J by 1 base. The CDR3 here is CASSSERAGGQETQYF. CDR3 bases: TGTGCCAGCAGCTCCGAACGCGCGGGGGGCCAAGAGACCCAGTACTTC.

The chain links TRBV2 to TRBJ1-2; TRBD1 matches 10 bases. Germline CDR1 reads SNHLY; CDR2 reads FYNNEI. Trimming removed 5 bases from V and 4 bases from J; junction bases left unmatched: 13. The CDR3 totals 17 residues. The CDR3 DNA is TGTGCCAGCAGTTCTATTCGGGACAGGGGACCCCTCTATGGCTACACCTTC. It is translated as CASSSIRDRGPLYGYTF.

The rearrangement joins TRBV11-2 to TRBJ2-7; 7 bases line up with TRBD2. Unmatched junction bases numbered 12, after V lost 3 bases and J lost 7 bases. Germline values: CDR1 SGHAT, CDR2 FQNNGV. The CDR3 spans 15 residues. DNA for the CDR3: TGTGCCAGCAGCTTCCTACTAGCGAAGTTTGGGGAGCAGTACTTC. Encoded protein: CASSFLLAKFGEQYF.

This chain connects TRBV7-9 to TRBJ2-5; 7 nucleotides match TRBD1. Trimming cost V 3 bases and J 5 bases; bases outside gene matches: 9. The CDR3 sequence is 15 residues long. The V gene's germline CDR1 is SEHNR and CDR2 FQNEAQ (reference sequence). The CDR3 sequence: CASSFRQGVVETQYF. For the CDR3, the DNA is TGTGCCAGCAGCTTTAGGCAGGGGGTTGTCGAGACCCAGTACTTC.

Notes on this clone: Additional DNA sequences in this sample encode the identical CDR3. The chain is built from TRBV19 and TRBJ1-1; D gene ambiguous. The V end lost 1 base, the J end lost 0 bases, and 3 bases lay between the germline ends. Looked up from germline, CDR1 is LNHDA and CDR2 is SQIVND (reference sequence). This CDR3 has 13 amino acids. The DNA of the CDR3 is TGTGCCAGTAGTATAGGTATGAACACTGAAGCTTTCTTT. Translation gives CASSIGMNTEAFF.

This chain connects TRBV30 to TRBJ1-1; D is undetermined. CDR1 is GTSNPN and CDR2 is SVGIG in the germline V gene (reference sequence). The V end lost 3 bases, the J end lost 3 bases, and 11 bases lay between the germline ends. This CDR3 has 13 amino acids. CDR3 coding DNA: TGTGCCTGGAGCGCCGGGTTCCACACTGAAGCTTTCTTT. Translation gives CAWSAGFHTEAFF. Full variable domain (outside the CDR3, taken from reference TRBV30 and TRBJ1-1): SQTIHQWPATLVQPVGSPLSLECTVEGTSNPNLYWYRQAAGRGLQLLFYSVGIGQISSEVPQNLSASRPQDRQFILSSKKLLLSDSGFYLCAWSAGFHTEAFFGQGTRLTVV.

The chain joins TRBV20-1 to TRBJ2-7; the D is unclear. CDR1 and CDR2 from the germline V gene are DFQATT and SNEGSKA (reference sequence). This CDR3 region has 11 residues. V lost 6 bases and J 6 bases, leaving 12 bases between the germline ends. Written as DNA, the CDR3 is TGCAGTGCCCGAAGTGGGATCGAGCAGTACTTC. This encodes CSARSGIEQYF.

The chain combines TRBV5-6 with TRBJ1-5; D unclear. V was shortened by 5 bases and J by 7 bases, with 19 bases between the two germline ends. The CDR3 loop spans 15 amino acids. Germline V gives CDR1 SGHDT, CDR2 YYEEEE. CDR3 nucleotide sequence: TGTGCCAGCAGTTTTCAGGCTGGCCCTCTCCAGCCCCAGCATTTT. It encodes CASSFQAGPLQPQHF. The full variable domain, in which reference TRBV5-6 and TRBJ1-5 provide the parts outside the CDR3, is DAGVTQSPTHLIKTRGQQVTLRCSPKSGHDTVSWYQQALGQGPQFIFQYYEEEERQRGNFPDRFSGHQFPNYSSELNVNALLLGDSALYLCASSFQAGPLQPQHFGDGTRLSIL.

The chain couples TRBV5-1 to TRBJ1-6, with D tentatively TRBD1 (6 bases). Germline assignment: CDR1 SGHRS and CDR2 YFSETQ. The CDR3 runs to 14 residues. Deletions cut 3 bases from V and 9 bases from J, with 13 bases between. The CDR3 sequence: CASSSDRFGSPLHF. Written as DNA, the CDR3 is TGCGCCAGCAGCTCAGACAGGTTTGGTTCACCCCTCCACTTT.

The CDR3 coding sequence is TGTGCCAGCAGCTTATGGCGGGGGGGAGCAGATACGCAGTATTTT. This encodes CASSLWRGGADTQYF. This chain connects TRBV7-2 to TRBJ2-3; 9 bases match TRBD2. The germline gives CDR1 SGHTA, CDR2 FQGNSA. V lost 2 bases, J lost 4 bases, and 4 bases stayed unmatched. The CDR3 covers 15 residues.

This sequence joins TRBV19 and TRBJ2-7; D is unresolved. Germline lookup yields CDR1 LNHDA and CDR2 SQIVND (reference sequence). This CDR3 contains 14 residues. The ends were cut back, 1 base at V and 0 bases at J, with 7 bases in the middle. CDR3 nucleotides: TGTGCCAGTAGTATAGCTCAGAACTCCTACGAGCAGTACTTC. It encodes CASSIAQNSYEQYF.

V gene TRBV5-1 combines with J gene TRBJ1-2; D remains unclear. This CDR3 region has 14 residues. Trimming took 2 bases from V and 0 from J, leaving 8 bases between them. Germline V gene data show CDR1 as SGHRS and CDR2 as YFSETQ. The CDR3 protein is CASSFDGANYGYTF. The CDR3 DNA sequence: TGCGCCAGCAGCTTCGACGGAGCTAACTATGGCTACACCTTC.

This clone was observed once. The CDR3 spells CASSLSNLRDSNQPQHF. CDR3 in DNA: TGTGCCAGCAGCTTGTCTAATCTCCGGGACAGCAATCAGCCCCAGCATTTT. J is TRBJ1-5 and V is TRBV5-8, with TRBD1 as a possible D gene (5 bases). This CDR3 is 17 amino acids long. Per germline, CDR1 SGHTS and CDR2 YDEGEE. The ends were cut back, 1 base at V and 1 base at J, with 15 bases in the middle.

The rearrangement joins TRBV6-5 to TRBJ1-6; no reliable D call. Germline CDR1 MNHEY, CDR2 SVGAGI. The ends were cut back, 7 bases at V and 9 bases at J, with 13 bases in the middle. The CDR3 has 13 residues. This CDR3 is CASKDGVGSPLHF. CDR3 coding DNA: TGTGCCAGCAAAGATGGGGTAGGTTCACCCCTCCACTTT.

The chain uses TRBV7-3 and TRBJ2-1; 11 nucleotides line up with TRBD2. The CDR3 has 17 amino acids. Germline CDR1 is SGHTA and CDR2 is FQGTGA. Trimming removed 4 bases from V and 1 base from J; junction bases left unmatched: 6. CDR3 in amino acids: CASSSLSGGASYNEQFF. CDR3 bases: TGTGCCAGCAGCTCACTTAGCGGGGGGGCGTCCTACAATGAGCAGTTCTTC.

The rearrangement joins TRBV19 to TRBJ2-2; D ambiguous. The V gene lost 4 bases and the J gene lost 2 bases, with 5 bases spanning the gap. There are 13 residues in the CDR3. Germline CDR1 reads LNHDA; CDR2 reads SQIVND (reference sequence). CDR3 sequence reads: CASSNPNTGELFF. CDR3 DNA sequence: TGTGCCAGTAGTAACCCCAACACCGGGGAGCTGTTTTTT. The full variable domain, its missing parts supplied by reference TRBV19 and TRBJ2-2, is DGGITQSPKYLFRKEGQNVTLSCEQNLNHDAMYWYRQDPGQGLRLIYYSQIVNDFQKGDIAEGYSVSREKKESFPLTVTSAQKNPTAFYLCASSNPNTGELFFGEGSRLTVL.

The rearrangement uses TRBV7-3 and TRBJ2-3; D is perhaps TRBD1 (6 bases). Between the trimmed V and J ends, which lost 2 bases and 4 bases, there was a span of 19 bases. The CDR3 is 17 amino acids. In germline, CDR1 is SGHTA, CDR2 FQGTGA. The CDR3 here is CASSLLAVGQGPDTQYF. The CDR3 DNA sequence: TGTGCCAGCAGCTTACTGGCAGTGGGGCAGGGGCCAGATACGCAGTATTTT.

The chain recombines TRBV5-1 with TRBJ1-4; D is unresolved. The V end was cut by 0 bases, the J end by 12 bases, with 18 bases between. This CDR3 region has 15 residues. Germline V CDR1 and CDR2: SGHRS, YFSETQ. The CDR3 reads CASSLGGTGMKELFF. The CDR3 DNA reads as TGCGCCAGCAGCTTGGGCGGTACTGGAATGAAGGAACTGTTTTTT.

The chain couples TRBV27 to TRBJ1-2, with 7 bases that match TRBD1. The CDR3 has 16 amino acids. Germline assignment: CDR1 MNHEY and CDR2 SMNVEV (reference sequence). J was trimmed by 1 base and V by 5 bases; bases with no gene match: 10. CDR3 nucleotide sequence: TGTGCCAGCAGTGCCGACAGGGTCCCACTTAACTATGGCTACACCTTC. It translates to CASSADRVPLNYGYTF.

The rearrangement links TRBV5-8 to TRBJ2-3; TRBD2 matches 13 bases. Trimming at V came to 4 bases and at J to 2 bases, leaving 4 bases not matched to a gene. Germline V lookup: CDR1 SGHTS, CDR2 YDEGEE. The CDR3 has 16 amino acids. The CDR3 bases are TGTGCCAGCAGCATGGGACTAGCGGGGAACACAGATACGCAGTATTTT. This gives the protein CASSMGLAGNTDTQYF.

The gene calls are TRBV10-1 and TRBJ1-1, with D unresolved. Germline V gene lookup returns CDR1 WNHNN and CDR2 SYGVQD (reference sequence). The V end was cut by 0 bases, the J end by 2 bases, with 7 bases between. This CDR3 is 14 amino acids long. The CDR3 coding sequence is TGCGCCAGCAGTGAGTCGTACGGAAACACTGAAGCTTTCTTT. Translation: CASSESYGNTEAFF.

The V gene is TRBV24-1, the J gene TRBJ2-2; unclear D gene. The length of the CDR3 is 15 residues. V lost 3 bases and J lost 3, with 10 bases in between. The germline gives CDR1 KGHDR, CDR2 SFDVKD. CDR3 nucleotide sequence: TGTGCCACCAGTGATCCAAGCGTTCACACCGGGGAGCTGTTTTTT. Translation: CATSDPSVHTGELFF.

In DNA form, the CDR3 reads TGTGCCAGCAGCCCTGGACGGGGTAGCAATCAGCCCCAGCATTTT. This gives the protein CASSPGRGSNQPQHF. The chain employs TRBV5-6 and TRBJ1-5; D remains ambiguous. This CDR3 region has 15 residues. V was clipped by 4 bases and J by 0 bases, with 11 bases between them. Germline-derived CDR1 and CDR2 are SGHDT and YYEEEE.